The 9 T cell receptor beta chains listed next were all sequenced from one sample in a study of Ad26.COV2.S vaccination and SARS-CoV-2 variants. Regarding treatment: 15 to 20 received Ad26.COV2.S at low or high dose, single or two shots; about 5 received placebo; per-sample allocation not given. Sampling happened 63 days after the first vaccine or placebo injection. Here immunoSEQ multiplex PCR was the method, and the copy in TCRdb shows in-frame clones only, minus some. Of over 400,000 clones in the sample, around 93% were seen once. The sequencing used peripheral blood, collected in a trial of Ad26.COV2.S vaccine versus placebo. These receptors originate from a person aged 18-60 years who received the Ad26.COV2.S COVID-19 vaccine or a placebo.

The chain uses TRBV5-4 and TRBJ1-1, with D possibly TRBD1 on 6 matching bases. V shed 4 bases and J shed 3 bases, with 13 bases lying between them. CDR3 length: 14 amino acids. CDR1 is SGHNT and CDR2 is YYREEE in the germline V gene (reference sequence). CDR3 residues: CASSAVGGDTEAFF. The CDR3 nucleotides read TGTGCCAGCAGCGCGGTAGGGGGGGACACTGAAGCTTTCTTT.

This chain links TRBV7-2 with TRBJ2-3, with D perhaps TRBD1 or TRBD2 (6 bases each). This CDR3 has 18 residues. Trimming cost V 5 bases and J 1 base, with 22 bases left between them. Germline CDR1 reads SGHTA; CDR2 reads FQGNSA. CDR3 nucleotides: TGTGCCAGCAGCCTCCGCCCAGGCGGGACATCCGGCACAGATACGCAGTATTTT. Translation: CASSLRPGGTSGTDTQYF.

As for this clone: The same CDR3 also results from other DNA sequences found in this sample. This chain links TRBV18 with TRBJ2-7; D perhaps matches TRBD2 (5 bases). V lost 4 bases, J lost 3 bases, and 16 bases lay in between. Per the germline V gene, CDR1 is KGHSH and CDR2 is LQKENI. The CDR3 is 15 residues long. This chain's CDR3 is CASSREGGSSYEQYF. The CDR3 DNA sequence: TGTGCCAGCTCACGGGAAGGAGGCTCTAGCTACGAGCAGTACTTC. Combining the CDR3 with reference TRBV18 and TRBJ2-7 gives the whole variable domain NAGVMQNPRHLVRRRGQEARLRCSPMKGHSHVYWYRQLPEEGLKFMVYLQKENIIDESGMPKERFSAEFPKEGPSILRIQQVVRGDSAAYFCASSREGGSSYEQYFGPGTRLTVT.

CDR3 in amino acids: CAWREPLRTGWSYEQYF. The CDR3 coding sequence is TGTGCCTGGAGGGAACCCCTTAGGACAGGGTGGTCCTACGAGCAGTACTTC. This sequence joins TRBV30 and TRBJ2-7, with TRBD1 matching over 8 bases. Germline loops: CDR1 GTSNPN, CDR2 SVGIG (reference sequence). V shed 3 bases and J 1 base; nucleotides not matched to a gene: 14. The CDR3 has 17 amino acids. The full variable domain, its missing parts supplied by reference TRBV30 and TRBJ2-7, is SQTIHQWPATLVQPVGSPLSLECTVEGTSNPNLYWYRQAAGRGLQLLFYSVGIGQISSEVPQNLSASRPQDRQFILSSKKLLLSDSGFYLCAWREPLRTGWSYEQYFGPGTRLTVT.

J is TRBJ1-3 and V is TRBV7-9; D uncertain. The germline gives CDR1 SEHNR, CDR2 FQNEAQ (reference sequence). This CDR3 is built from 16 residues. V dropped 4 bases and J dropped 4 bases, with 17 bases sitting between them. This chain's CDR3 is CASSSRSLSGGNTIYF. The CDR3 DNA follows: TGTGCCAGCAGCTCCCGTTCCCTTAGTGGAGGAAACACCATATATTTT.

This clone has just a few counts. This chain joins TRBV24-1 and TRBJ1-1; D gene ambiguous. The CDR3 covers 17 residues. Germline CDR1 KGHDR, CDR2 SFDVKD. The ends were cut back, 9 bases at V and 3 bases at J, with 25 bases in the middle. The CDR3 sequence is CATHEQRMRHGDTEAFF. The CDR3 DNA sequence: TGTGCCACCCATGAACAACGGATGAGACACGGGGACACTGAAGCTTTCTTT.

V and J are TRBV7-9 and TRBJ2-5; D gene uncertain. V was shortened by 3 bases and J by 1 base, with 9 bases between the two germline ends. This CDR3 region has 14 residues. Germline CDR1 SEHNR, CDR2 FQNEAQ (reference sequence). The CDR3 DNA reads TGTGCCAGCAGCTTCGTGGGGATCCAAGAGACCCAGTACTTC. Its translation: CASSFVGIQETQYF.

V and J are TRBV4-3 and TRBJ2-7; 9 nucleotides line up with TRBD2. The CDR3 loop spans 15 amino acids. Germline loops: CDR1 LGHNA, CDR2 YSLEER. Trimming took 4 bases from V and 4 from J; bases not matched to a gene: 8. CDR3 nucleotide sequence: TGCGCCAGCAGCCCTGATAGCGGGGGCCCATACGAGCAGTACTTC. Encoded protein: CASSPDSGGPYEQYF.

V is TRBV28 and J is TRBJ1-2; D is ambiguous. V lost 8 bases to trimming and J lost 7 bases, with 11 bases between them. The CDR3 runs 11 residues. CDR1 is MDHEN and CDR2 is SYDVKM in the germline V gene. CDR3 protein: CASQDYTGYTF. As DNA, the CDR3 is TGTGCCAGCCAGGACTACACTGGCTACACCTTC.